The 2 T cell receptor beta chains in this list originate from one sample, sequenced in a study of T-cell reconstitution after alpha-beta-depleted transplantation in children. For TCRbeta, the library was prepared with unique molecular identifiers. TCRdb re-called the PCR reads through MiXCR, storing one row per CDR3 protein. Among about 540,000 distinct CDR3 sequences listed, around 18% were seen once. Here the sequenced sample was PBMCs from the stem cell graft donor, taken from the stem cell graft. The receptors derive from a human donor who donated a stem cell graft to a child with acute lymphoblastic leukemia.

The table lists this clonotype with a few counts. This chain connects TRBV4-1 to TRBJ2-5, with D uncertain. In germline, CDR1 is MGHRA, CDR2 YSYEKL. V lost 0 bases and J lost 6, with 14 bases in between. The CDR3 is 15 amino acids. CDR3 sequence reads: CASSQEWRGEKTQYF. CDR3 DNA sequence: TGCGCCAGCAGCCAAGAGTGGAGAGGAGAGAAGACCCAGTACTTC.

This clonotype has more than one count but fewer than ten. A read error may produce the germline difference seen at one junction end. The chain is built from TRBV15 and TRBJ1-2; D call uncertain. Germline CDR1 reads LNHNV; CDR2 reads YYDKDF (reference sequence). This CDR3 has 15 amino acids. The CDR3 nucleotides are TGTGCCACCAGCAGAGATGAACGGCCGGAATCTTCTACATCCTTC. Translated, it gives CATSRDERPESSTSF.